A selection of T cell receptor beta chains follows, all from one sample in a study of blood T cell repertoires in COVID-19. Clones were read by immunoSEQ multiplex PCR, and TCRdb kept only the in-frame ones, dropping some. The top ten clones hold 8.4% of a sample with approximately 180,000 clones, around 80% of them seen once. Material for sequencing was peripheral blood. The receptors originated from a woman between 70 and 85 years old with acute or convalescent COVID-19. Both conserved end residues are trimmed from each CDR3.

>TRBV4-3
ASSPVARTGLNTGELF
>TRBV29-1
SVEPSLAGVFGNEQF
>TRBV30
AWSVWHGNTIY
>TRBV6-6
ASRETGVAYNEQF
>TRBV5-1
ASSHTGQGDTEAF
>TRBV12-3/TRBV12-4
ASGGAAADTQY
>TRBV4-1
ASSQGVARGYDSPLH
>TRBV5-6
ASRIAGNTQY
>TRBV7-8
ASSLARAGKD
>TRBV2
ASKGYQETQY
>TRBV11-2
ASSLTTWGENGYT
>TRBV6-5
ASRNGLASTYEQY
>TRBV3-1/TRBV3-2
ASSQVGMFRG
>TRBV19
ASSQGRELF
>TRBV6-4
ASSVNMDQPQH
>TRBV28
ASSPTDNVRVQPQH
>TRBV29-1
SGQVAYNEQF
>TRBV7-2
ASSLSGGAYEQY
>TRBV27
ASSGGTGREEKLF
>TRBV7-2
ASSLGQGALDEQF
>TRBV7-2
ASSRQGNYGYT
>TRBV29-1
SVDRTGGETQY
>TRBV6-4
ASSKQGCEQY
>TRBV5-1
ASSLTSGGSNEQF
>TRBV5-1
ASSPGGAGDSYEQY
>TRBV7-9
ASSPTLVTGNTGELF
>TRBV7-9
ASSTIAGGFPTTSTDTQY
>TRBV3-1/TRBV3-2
ASSHTDRAGYT
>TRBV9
ASSSGQGRTFYEQY
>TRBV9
ASSAETGYNEKLF
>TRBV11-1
ASSLQLITDNEQF
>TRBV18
ASSPPGGYAEAF
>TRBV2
ASSEGGQYSNQPQH
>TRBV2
ASSLAQNTEAF
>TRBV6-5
ASSYSPWDRGN
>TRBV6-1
ASSEALGQGSHEQY
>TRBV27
ASSLKQSTDTQY
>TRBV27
ASSFDRAEGGYT
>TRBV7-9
ASSSTSGGRRNNEQF
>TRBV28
ASSSRGDSYNEQF
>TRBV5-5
ASSLDGYEQY
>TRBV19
ASDRGWTGVRGNQPQH
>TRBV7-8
ASSLAMASGGVYEQF
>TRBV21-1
ASSLGGGAVNQPQH
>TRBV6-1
ASSEAINRDYSNQPQH
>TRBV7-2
ASSLEPWTGDNYGYT
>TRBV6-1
ASSELEGYRAMSYT
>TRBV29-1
SGLLQESYGYT
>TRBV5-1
ASSWTGTVDQPQH
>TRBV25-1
ASGRQGLTEAF
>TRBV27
ASSPLTGSEAF
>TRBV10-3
AISESGMVSTDTQY
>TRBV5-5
ASSLWDRETQY
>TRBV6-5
ASSRRQGTSTEAF
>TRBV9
ASSKISGPTGELF
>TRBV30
AYQKPGTGFAYGYT
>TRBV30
AWSVNRDTEAF
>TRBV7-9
ASSSSGGYNEQF
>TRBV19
ASSTNLNRVNYGYT
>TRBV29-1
SVEKAGGGELF